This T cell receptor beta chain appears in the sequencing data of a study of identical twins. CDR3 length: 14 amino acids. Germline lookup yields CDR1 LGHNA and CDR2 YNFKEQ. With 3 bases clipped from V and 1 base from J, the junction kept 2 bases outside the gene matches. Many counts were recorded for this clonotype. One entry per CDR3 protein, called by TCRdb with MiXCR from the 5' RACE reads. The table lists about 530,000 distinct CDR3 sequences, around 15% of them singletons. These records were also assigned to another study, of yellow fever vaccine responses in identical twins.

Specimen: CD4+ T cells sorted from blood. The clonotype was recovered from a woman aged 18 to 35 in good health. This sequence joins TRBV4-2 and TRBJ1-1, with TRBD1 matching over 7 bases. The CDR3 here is CASSHGTANTEAFF. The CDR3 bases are TGTGCCAGCAGCCATGGGACAGCGAACACTGAAGCTTTCTTT.